This T cell receptor (beta chain) originates from a study of cytomegalovirus exposure and HLA in healthy donors. Donors sampled were nominally healthy, though unrecorded immune exposures were likely. This CDR3 region has 17 residues. The germline V gene encodes CDR1 MGHRA and CDR2 YSYEKL. The J segment lost 4 bases and the V segment lost 0 bases, leaving 6 bases of the junction unmatched. PCR was performed using 60 Vbeta and 13 Jbeta primers. Using immunoSEQ multiplex PCR, the repertoire was profiled, and TCRdb retains in-frame clones only, with some absent. The data contain 75,000 to 100,000 clones, 65% to 75% of them singletons.

The chain combines TRBV4-1 with TRBJ2-2; TRBD2 aligns across 9 bases. The sequence was collected from a female donor in good health and CMV-seropositive. Sequenced: PBMCs. The CDR3 is CASSQEVGLASTGELFF. CDR3 DNA sequence: TGCGCCAGCAGCCAAGAGGTGGGACTAGCCTCCACCGGGGAGCTGTTTTTT.